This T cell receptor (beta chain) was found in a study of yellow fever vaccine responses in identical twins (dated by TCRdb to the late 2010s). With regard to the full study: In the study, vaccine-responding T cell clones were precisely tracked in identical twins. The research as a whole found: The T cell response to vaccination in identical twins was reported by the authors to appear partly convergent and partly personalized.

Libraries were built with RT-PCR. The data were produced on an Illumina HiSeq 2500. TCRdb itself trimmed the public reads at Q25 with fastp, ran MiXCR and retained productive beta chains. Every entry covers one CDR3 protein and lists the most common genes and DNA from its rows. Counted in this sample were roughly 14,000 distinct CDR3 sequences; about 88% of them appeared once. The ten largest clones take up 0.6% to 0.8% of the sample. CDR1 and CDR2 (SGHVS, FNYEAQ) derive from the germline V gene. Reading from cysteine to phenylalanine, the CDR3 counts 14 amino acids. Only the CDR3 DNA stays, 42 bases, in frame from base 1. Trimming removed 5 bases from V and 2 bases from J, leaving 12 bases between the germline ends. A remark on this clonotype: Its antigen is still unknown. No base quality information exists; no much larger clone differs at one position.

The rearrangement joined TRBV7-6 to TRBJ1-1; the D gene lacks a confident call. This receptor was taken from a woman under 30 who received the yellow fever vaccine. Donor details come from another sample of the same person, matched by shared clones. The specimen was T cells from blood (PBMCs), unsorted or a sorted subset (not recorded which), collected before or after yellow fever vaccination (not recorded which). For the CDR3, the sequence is CASSREVSNTEAFF. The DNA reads TGTGCCAGCAGCCGAGAGGTCAGCAACACTGAAGCTTTCTTT. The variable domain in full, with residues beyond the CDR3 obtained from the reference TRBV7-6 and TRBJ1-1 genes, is GAGVSQSPRYKVTKRGQDVALRCDPISGHVSLYWYRQALGQGPEFLTYFNYEAQQDKSGLPNDRFSAERPEGSISTLTIQRTEQRDSAMYRCASSREVSNTEAFFGQGTRLTVV.